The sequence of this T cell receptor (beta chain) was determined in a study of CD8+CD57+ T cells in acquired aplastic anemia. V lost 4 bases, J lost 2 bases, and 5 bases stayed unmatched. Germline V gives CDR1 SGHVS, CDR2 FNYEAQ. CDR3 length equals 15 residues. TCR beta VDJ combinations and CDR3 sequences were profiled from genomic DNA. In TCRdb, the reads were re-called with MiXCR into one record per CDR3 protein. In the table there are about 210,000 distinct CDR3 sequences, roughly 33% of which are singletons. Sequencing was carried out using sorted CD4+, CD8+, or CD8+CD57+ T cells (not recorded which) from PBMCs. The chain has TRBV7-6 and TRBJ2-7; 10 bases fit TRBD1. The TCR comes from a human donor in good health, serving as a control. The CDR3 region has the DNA TGTGCCAGCAGCTCGGGGGGGACAGGGGCCTACGAGCAGTACTTC. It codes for CASSSGGTGAYEQYF.